This TCR beta chain was recorded in a study of T cell responses to AZD1222 COVID-19 vaccine. Study results and limitations: The peak T cell response came first, and repertoires were sampled only after it. The donors showed a predominance of white British ancestry and of females, with possible underestimation of clonal diversity.

About this clone: Its antigen remains unidentified.

TCRdb's copy holds only in-frame clones and misses some; the assay was immunoSEQ multiplex PCR. The sample has roughly 50,000 clones; roughly 85% are singletons. The analysis combined second doses at about 4 or about 12 weeks. Here the sequenced sample was peripheral blood, taken 28 days after the second AZD1222 dose. This clonotype was sampled from an adult who received the AZD1222 COVID-19 vaccine.

The CDR3 region has the DNA TGTGCCAGCTCACCGACAGTAACCTACGAGCAGTACTTC. This codes for CASSPTVTYEQYF. The rearrangement uses TRBV18 and TRBJ2-7; D may be TRBD1 (5 bases). Trimming shortened V by 3 bases and J by 2 bases, and 8 bases separated the two germline ends. CDR3 length equals 13 residues. Germline lookup yields CDR1 KGHSH and CDR2 LQKENI.